A selection of T cell receptor beta chains follows, all from one sample in a study of post-analysis software for immune sequencing data. Using its own MiXCR run on the PCR reads, TCRdb lists one record per CDR3 protein. Here the sample spans about 460,000 distinct CDR3 sequences, 40% to 55% being singletons. Sequencing was done on a sample of blood. The origin of the receptors is a girl aged 5 to 17 with multiple sclerosis. Both conserved end residues are trimmed from each CDR3.

J,V,CDR3
-,TRBV7-2,ASSHPGDEQY
TRBJ2-1,TRBV6-5,ASSYSSAGASEQF
TRBJ2-3,TRBV20-1,SARDPRRNGRGTDTQY
TRBJ2-1,TRBV28,ASSFRQVKVNEQF
TRBJ1-5,TRBV27,ASSPGTGGQPQH
TRBJ2-5,TRBV24-1,ATSDLTGAGETQY
TRBJ2-7,TRBV20-1,SARPGGYEQY
TRBJ2-1,TRBV12-3/TRBV12-4,ASSDIAGESYNEQF
TRBJ1-2,TRBV4-1,ASSQGQGAGGYT
TRBJ2-5,TRBV12-3/TRBV12-4,ASSGQGPQETQY
TRBJ2-3,TRBV20-1,SARSGSSTDTQY
TRBJ2-7,TRBV4-2,ASSLPRVSGTSVSYEQY
TRBJ1-2,TRBV6-5,ASRTPGYGYT
TRBJ2-7,TRBV28,ASSWTSGTTSYEQY
TRBJ2-5,TRBV7-2,ASSLNSGETQY
TRBJ2-1,TRBV24-1,ATSDLLNEQF
TRBJ1-2,TRBV4-3,ASSHKPGSDRDNYGYT
TRBJ2-3,TRBV7-9,ASSSIGGFGDTQY
-,TRBV6-5,ASSSDSLGGIQY
TRBJ2-3,TRBV20-1,SAREGVGTRLTDTQY